This TCR beta chain was observed in a study of human T cells and chemical hapten exposure. Using its own MiXCR run on the RACE reads, TCRdb lists one record per CDR3 protein. The sample lists 30,000 or so distinct CDR3 sequences, 5.8% occurring once. Germline V gives CDR1 LGHDT, CDR2 YNNKEL (reference sequence). This CDR3 has 15 residues. V lost 2 bases and J lost 1, with 11 bases in between. This clonotype has a count of ten or more. As for time point: patch test 3, about 24 weeks after DPC sensitization. Treatment denoted: therapeutic diphenylcyclopropenone sensitization with weekly scalp DPC. The rearrangement links TRBV3-1 to TRBJ1-1; D unresolved. The clonotype originates from a man younger than 45 with alopecia areata. Some clones in this sample may be carry-over from other donors' samples. The source material was whole blood, sampled in connection with sensitization to the hapten diphenylcyclopropenone (DPC). CDR3 DNA: TGTGCCAGCAGCCAACAGAGTCACTGGAACACTGAAGCTTTCTTT. Residues: CASSQQSHWNTEAFF.